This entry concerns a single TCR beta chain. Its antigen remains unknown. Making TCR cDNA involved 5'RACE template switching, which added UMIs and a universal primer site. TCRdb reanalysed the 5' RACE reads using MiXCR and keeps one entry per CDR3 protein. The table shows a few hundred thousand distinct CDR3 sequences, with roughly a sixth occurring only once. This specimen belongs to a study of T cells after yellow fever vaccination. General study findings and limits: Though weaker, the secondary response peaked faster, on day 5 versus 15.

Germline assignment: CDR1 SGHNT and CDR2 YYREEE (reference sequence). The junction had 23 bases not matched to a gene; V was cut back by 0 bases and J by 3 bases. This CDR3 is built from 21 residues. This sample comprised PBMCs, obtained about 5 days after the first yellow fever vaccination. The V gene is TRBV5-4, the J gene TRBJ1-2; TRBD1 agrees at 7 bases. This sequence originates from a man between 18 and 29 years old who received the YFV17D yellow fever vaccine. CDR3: CASSLEFGGETWADRDYGYTF. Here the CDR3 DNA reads TGTGCCAGCAGCTTGGAGTTTGGGGGGGAGACATGGGCCGACAGGGACTATGGCTACACCTTC. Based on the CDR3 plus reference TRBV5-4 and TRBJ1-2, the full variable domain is ETGVTQSPTHLIKTRGQQVTLRCSSQSGHNTVSWYQQALGQGPQFIFQYYREEENGRGNFPPRFSGLQFPNYSSELNVNALELDDSALYLCASSLEFGGETWADRDYGYTFGSGTRLTVV.